This T cell receptor beta chain came from a study of T cell responses to AZD1222 COVID-19 vaccine. Study results and caveats: Just five or six AZD1222 recipients tested seropositive at baseline. The donor cohort was predominantly white British with a female majority, and clonal diversity may have been underestimated.

Germline values: CDR1 DFQATT, CDR2 SNEGSKA (reference sequence). V shed 3 bases and J shed 4 bases, with 9 bases lying between them. The CDR3 is 12 residues long. Note on this clone: As yet, its antigen is unknown.

Profiled with immunoSEQ multiplex PCR; TCRdb holds only in-frame clones, not every one. This table has about 100,000 clones, roughly 87% appearing once. This chain joins TRBV20-1 and TRBJ1-2; the D gene is possibly TRBD1 (6 bases). Sequencing used peripheral blood, obtained on day 0 of AZD1222 vaccination. The receptor comes from an adult in good health. The CDR3 bases are TGCAGTGCTAGTACAGGGACCTATGGCTACACCTTC. It is translated as CSASTGTYGYTF.